This T cell receptor beta chain derives from a study of blood T cell repertoires in COVID-19. Looking at the study overall: The origin of the acute and convalescent COVID-19 samples was the United States, Italy and Spain. PBMCs, B-cell-depleted T cells, or T cells were the source of the cDNA or gDNA that made up the material.

V was trimmed by 6 bases and J by 1 base, leaving 9 bases between them. Germline assignment: CDR1 KGHSH and CDR2 LQKENI. The CDR3 has 14 residues. Libraries were prepared by immunoSEQ multiplex PCR; TCRdb keeps only in-frame clonotypes and omits some of them. Found here are over 250,000 clones, 90% of them singletons; the top ten hold roughly 5.9%. What was sequenced was peripheral blood. The chain joins TRBV18 to TRBJ2-2; D gene ambiguous. The clonotype comes from a woman aged 50 to 60 with COVID-19, enrolled during active disease. The CDR3 DNA follows: TGTGCCAGCTCCAGGATGGGGAACACCGGGGAGCTGTTTTTT. As protein: CASSRMGNTGELFF. Based on the CDR3 plus reference TRBV18 and TRBJ2-2, the full variable domain is NAGVMQNPRHLVRRRGQEARLRCSPMKGHSHVYWYRQLPEEGLKFMVYLQKENIIDESGMPKERFSAEFPKEGPSILRIQQVVRGDSAAYFCASSRMGNTGELFFGEGSRLTVL.